The 27 T cell receptor beta chains below come from one sample, sequenced in a study of PD-1 blockade in classical Hodgkin lymphoma. Produced via immunoSEQ multiplex PCR; TCRdb's table is partial and in-frame only. The sample records 27,000 or so clones, approximately 72% being singletons. Time point specified: cycle 4 day 1 (C4D1), after 6 weeks of nivolumab. The patients all showed relapse after autologous stem cell transplantation, while their brentuximab vedotin exposure varied. Sequenced here: peripheral blood mononuclear cells (PBMCs), sampled before the fourth cycle of nivolumab. These TCRs come from a human donor with classical Hodgkin lymphoma.

CDR3 loop: CATSTGPGANVLTF. CDR3 sequence (DNA): TGTGCCACTTCCACAGGGCCAGGGGCCAACGTCCTGACTTTC. V and J are TRBV19 and TRBJ2-6; TRBD1 might be the D (6 bases). The CDR3 has 14 residues. Deletions cut 10 bases from V and 4 bases from J, with 14 bases between. CDR1 LNHDA and CDR2 SQIVND come from the germline V gene (reference sequence).

This clone was observed a handful of times. The chain carries TRBV4-3 and TRBJ2-1; 13 bases line up with TRBD2. With 4 bases clipped from V and 7 bases from J, the junction kept 4 bases outside the gene matches. CDR1 is LGHNA, CDR2 YSLEER, per germline. There are 15 residues in the CDR3. The CDR3 DNA reads as TGCGCCAGCAGCCCCTGGACTAGCGGGAGTAATGAGCAGTTCTTC. Protein: CASSPWTSGSNEQFF.

The chain uses TRBV6-5 and TRBJ1-2; D is unresolved. The CDR3 totals 16 residues. Trimming removed 0 bases from V and 8 bases from J, with 19 bases in between. Germline assignment: CDR1 MNHEY and CDR2 SVGAGI. The CDR3 bases are TGTGCCAGCAGTTACTCGATTGGCCCGGGCGCCCGAGGCTACACCTTC. Residues: CASSYSIGPGARGYTF.

The rearrangement joins TRBV7-2 to TRBJ2-6; D unclear. CDR3 size: 15 residues. Trimming took 5 bases from V and 2 from J, leaving 10 bases between them. Germline V CDR1 and CDR2: SGHTA, FQGNSA. CDR3 nucleotides: TGTGCCAGCAGCCCAGCATTACCTGGGGCCAACGTCCTGACTTTC. Residues: CASSPALPGANVLTF. The whole variable domain, remainder taken from reference TRBV7-2 and TRBJ2-6, is GAGVSQSPSNKVTEKGKDVELRCDPISGHTALYWYRQSLGQGLEFLIYFQGNSAPDKSGLPSDRFSAERTGGSVSTLTIQRTQQEDSAVYLCASSPALPGANVLTFGAGSRLTVL.

The genes are TRBV28 and TRBJ1-1; TRBD1 matches at 7 bases. CDR1 MDHEN and CDR2 SYDVKM come from the germline V gene. Trimming removed 5 bases from V and 4 bases from J; junction bases left unmatched: 4. CDR3 length equals 13 residues. The DNA for the CDR3 is TGTGCCAGCAGTGAGGACAGGTTCACTGAAGCTTTCTTT. It yields the protein CASSEDRFTEAFF.

The J gene is TRBJ2-7, the V gene TRBV19; possible D gene TRBD1, 5 bases. Looked up from germline, CDR1 is LNHDA and CDR2 is SQIVND (reference sequence). V dropped 3 bases and J dropped 3 bases, with 9 bases sitting between them. CDR3 length: 13 amino acids. This CDR3 reads CASSIQGYYEQYF. CDR3 bases: TGTGCCAGTAGTATCCAGGGTTACTACGAGCAGTACTTC.

This chain uses TRBV30 with TRBJ1-1; possibly TRBD1 for D (5 bases). This CDR3 spans 13 amino acids. Trimming took off 2 bases at V and 3 bases at J, with 10 bases between the two ends. Germline loops: CDR1 GTSNPN, CDR2 SVGIG (reference sequence). The CDR3 sequence: CAWSRQGYTEAFF. In nucleotides, the CDR3 is TGTGCCTGGAGTCGTCAGGGCTACACTGAAGCTTTCTTT.

The rearrangement links TRBV7-9 to TRBJ2-7; tentatively, D is TRBD2 (6 bases). V shed 3 bases and J shed 5 bases, with 14 bases lying between them. Germline V gene data show CDR1 as SEHNR and CDR2 as FQNEAQ (reference sequence). This CDR3 comprises 14 residues. CDR3 nucleotides: TGTGCCAGCAGCTTCCCGGAGGAGGGACACGAGCAGTACTTC. This sequence encodes CASSFPEEGHEQYF. The full variable domain, its missing parts supplied by reference TRBV7-9 and TRBJ2-7, is DTGVSQNPRHKITKRGQNVTFRCDPISEHNRLYWYRQTLGQGPEFLTYFQNEAQLEKSRLLSDRFSAERPKGSFSTLEIQRTEQGDSAMYLCASSFPEEGHEQYFGPGTRLTVT.

In its sample, this clone was seen a few times. V usage is TRBV9 and J usage is TRBJ2-7, with D perhaps being TRBD1 or TRBD2 (5 bases each). Trimming left V 0 bases short and J 0 bases short, with 10 bases between. Germline CDR1 SGDLS, CDR2 YYNGEE. The CDR3 sequence is 15 residues long. CDR3 in DNA: TGTGCCAGCAGCGTAGCGGGGACGTCCTCCTACGAGCAGTACTTC. As protein: CASSVAGTSSYEQYF.

The chain combines TRBV29-1 with TRBJ1-2; 8 bases align to TRBD1. Germline V CDR1 and CDR2: SQVTM, ANQGSEA. The CDR3 contains 12 residues. V lost 5 bases to trimming and J lost 5 bases; unmatched junction nucleotides: 4. For the CDR3, the DNA is TGCAGCGTTCCGGGACAGGCTTATGGCTACACCTTC. This gives the protein CSVPGQAYGYTF.

J is TRBJ2-1 and V is TRBV11-2; TRBD2 is a possible D gene (5 bases). V lost 4 bases to trimming and J lost 3 bases, with 19 bases between them. CDR1 SGHAT and CDR2 FQNNGV come from the germline V gene. The CDR3 spans 17 residues. The CDR3 protein is CASSWSGTGTLYNEQFF. The DNA of the CDR3 is TGTGCCAGCAGCTGGTCGGGAACGGGAACCCTCTACAATGAGCAGTTCTTC.

The chain recombines TRBV15 with TRBJ1-1; D is unresolved. CDR1 is LNHNV and CDR2 is YYDKDF in the germline V gene (reference sequence). The CDR3 has 15 amino acids. V lost 5 bases and J lost 0, with 13 bases in between. CDR3 DNA: TGTGCCACCAGCCGGCCCAGGACGGTGAACACTGAAGCTTTCTTT. This codes for CATSRPRTVNTEAFF. The variable domain in full, with the rest retrieved from reference TRBV15 and TRBJ1-1, is DAMVIQNPRYQVTQFGKPVTLSCSQTLNHNVMYWYQQKSSQAPKLLFHYYDKDFNNEADTPDNFQSRRPNTSFCFLDIRSPGLGDTAMYLCATSRPRTVNTEAFFGQGTRLTVV.

Judged by abundance, this clone is medium-sized. This chain connects TRBV7-2 to TRBJ2-1, with D possibly TRBD2 on 6 matching bases. The CDR3 runs to 15 residues. Deletions cut 8 bases from V and 6 bases from J, with 20 bases between. CDR1 and CDR2 (germline): SGHTA, FQGNSA. As DNA, the CDR3 is TGTGCCAGCCGCCACTCTGGCGGGAAACGCAATGAGCAGTTCTTC. It yields the protein CASRHSGGKRNEQFF.

This chain connects TRBV5-6 to TRBJ2-7; D might be TRBD1 or TRBD2, each matching 6 bases. Trimming cost V 2 bases and J 2 bases, with 11 bases left between them. CDR3 length: 14 amino acids. Per germline, CDR1 SGHDT and CDR2 YYEEEE. This CDR3 reads CASSFEGGPYEQYF. For the CDR3, the DNA is TGTGCCAGCAGCTTTGAGGGGGGCCCCTACGAGCAGTACTTC.

This chain links TRBV10-2 with TRBJ2-7; D is undetermined. The CDR3 has 14 amino acids. Trimming took 6 bases from V and 2 from J, leaving 14 bases between them. Looked up from germline, CDR1 is WSHSY and CDR2 is SAAADI. The CDR3 spells CASRTRTTPYEQYF. The CDR3 nucleotides read TGCGCCAGCAGAACCCGAACTACCCCCTACGAGCAGTACTTC.

The V call is TRBV11-2, the J call TRBJ2-2, with a possible D match to TRBD2 (6 bases). V lost 1 base and J 1 base, leaving 7 bases between the germline ends. CDR3 length equals 15 residues. Germline V gene sequence: CDR1 SGHAT, CDR2 FQNNGV. CDR3 loop: CASSLGLENTGELFF. CDR3 sequence (DNA): TGTGCCAGCAGCTTAGGACTAGAGAACACCGGGGAGCTGTTTTTT.

This chain joins TRBV11-2 and TRBJ2-2; D gene uncertain. The V end lost 6 bases, the J end lost 2 bases, and 7 bases lay between the germline ends. Germline V CDR1 and CDR2: SGHAT, FQNNGV. The CDR3 is 13 residues long. Here the CDR3 DNA reads TGTGCCAGCAGTACGACCAACACCGGGGAGCTGTTTTTT. It translates to CASSTTNTGELFF.

This sequence joins TRBV9 and TRBJ2-2; D gene unclear. The CDR3 is 13 amino acids. CDR1 and CDR2 from the germline V gene are SGDLS and YYNGEE. V dropped 5 bases and J dropped 3 bases, with 8 bases sitting between them. This chain's CDR3 is CASSSRDTGELFF. DNA for the CDR3: TGTGCCAGCAGTTCCCGGGACACCGGGGAGCTGTTTTTT.

This chain connects TRBV28 to TRBJ1-2; 7 bases agree with TRBD1. There are 17 residues in the CDR3. V shed 7 bases, J shed 2 bases, and the junction held 16 bases outside the gene matches. Germline V gene lookup returns CDR1 MDHEN and CDR2 SYDVKM. In DNA, the CDR3 is TGTGCCAGCACGCCCGGGACAGCTGTGACTTTAAACTATGGCTACACCTTC. Protein sequence: CASTPGTAVTLNYGYTF.

This clone was detected a few times. V gene TRBV6-6 combines with J gene TRBJ1-1; TRBD1 aligns across 9 bases. The CDR3 extends over 16 amino acids. The junction had 5 bases not matched to a gene; V was cut back by 2 bases and J by 1 base. Germline CDR1 reads MNHNY; CDR2 reads SVGAGI (reference sequence). Here the CDR3 DNA reads TGTGCCAGCAGTTACACCCCGGGACAGGGGAACACTGAAGCTTTCTTT. This codes for CASSYTPGQGNTEAFF.

V usage is TRBV5-1 and J usage is TRBJ2-7; D possibly uses TRBD1 or TRBD2 (5 bases each). The V end lost 4 bases, the J end lost 3 bases, and 14 bases lay between the germline ends. The germline gives CDR1 SGHRS, CDR2 YFSETQ. CDR3 length: 14 amino acids. The CDR3 is CASSQTGRLYEQYF. In DNA, the CDR3 is TGCGCCAGCAGCCAAACGGGACGCCTCTACGAGCAGTACTTC.

This clone was found once. The V and J genes are TRBV6-5 and TRBJ2-3, with 10 nucleotides matching TRBD1. V was clipped by 3 bases and J by 6 bases; unmatched bases: 3. CDR1 MNHEY and CDR2 SVGAGI come from the germline V gene. The CDR3 consists of 14 residues. CDR3 loop: CASSYGQGVDTQYF. In nucleotides, the CDR3 is TGTGCCAGCAGTTATGGACAGGGGGTGGATACGCAGTATTTT.

This chain joins TRBV19 and TRBJ2-5, with unresolved D. V was pared by 5 bases and J by 5 bases, with 18 bases between. The CDR3 spans 15 residues. Germline V CDR1 and CDR2: LNHDA, SQIVND (reference sequence). DNA for the CDR3: TGTGCCAGTAGTCCAACGCAAGGGTCCCACGAGACCCAGTACTTC. The encoded protein is CASSPTQGSHETQYF.

The chain uses TRBV11-3 and TRBJ2-5, with 9 bases fitting TRBD2. The germline V gene encodes CDR1 SGHNT and CDR2 YENEEA. The V segment lost 5 bases and the J segment 1 base; nucleotides outside the gene matches: 5. The CDR3 length is 15 residues. In nucleotides, the CDR3 is TGTGCCAGCAGCCAGAGCGGGAGGCCCCAAGAGACCCAGTACTTC. Protein sequence: CASSQSGRPQETQYF. Looking up the rest from reference TRBV11-3 and TRBJ2-5 gives the full variable domain: EAGVVQSPRYKIIEKKQPVAFWCNPISGHNTLYWYLQNLGQGPELLIRYENEEAVDDSQLPKDRFSAERLKGVDSTLKIQPAELGDSAVYLCASSQSGRPQETQYFGPGTRLLVL.

Concerning this clone itself: The sample holds other DNA sequences that translate to the same CDR3. The rearrangement links TRBV6-1 to TRBJ2-6; D is undetermined. V was clipped by 0 bases and J by 4 bases, with 1 base between them. Germline V gene data show CDR1 as MNHNS and CDR2 as SASEGT. The CDR3 extends over 13 amino acids. CDR3 nucleotides: TGTGCCAGCAGTGAAGCCGGGGCCAACGTCCTGACTTTC. Translation: CASSEAGANVLTF.

The rearrangement uses TRBV4-1 and TRBJ1-4; D gene unclear. Trimming pared 3 bases from V and 2 bases from J, leaving 13 bases between. This CDR3 has 16 amino acids. Germline V gene lookup returns CDR1 MGHRA and CDR2 YSYEKL. The CDR3 sequence: CASSQALRSTNEKLFF. In DNA form, the CDR3 reads TGCGCCAGCAGCCAGGCCCTCCGATCCACTAATGAAAAACTGTTTTTT.

This chain uses TRBV19 with TRBJ2-2; no firm D call. Per the germline V gene, CDR1 is LNHDA and CDR2 is SQIVND (reference sequence). Trimming removed 5 bases at V and 4 bases at J, with 11 bases between. This CDR3 has 14 residues. The CDR3: CASSAGSGTGELFF. The CDR3 DNA is TGTGCCAGTAGTGCCGGGTCAGGCACCGGGGAGCTGTTTTTT. Full variable domain (rest looked up from reference TRBV19 and TRBJ2-2): DGGITQSPKYLFRKEGQNVTLSCEQNLNHDAMYWYRQDPGQGLRLIYYSQIVNDFQKGDIAEGYSVSREKKESFPLTVTSAQKNPTAFYLCASSAGSGTGELFFGEGSRLTVL.